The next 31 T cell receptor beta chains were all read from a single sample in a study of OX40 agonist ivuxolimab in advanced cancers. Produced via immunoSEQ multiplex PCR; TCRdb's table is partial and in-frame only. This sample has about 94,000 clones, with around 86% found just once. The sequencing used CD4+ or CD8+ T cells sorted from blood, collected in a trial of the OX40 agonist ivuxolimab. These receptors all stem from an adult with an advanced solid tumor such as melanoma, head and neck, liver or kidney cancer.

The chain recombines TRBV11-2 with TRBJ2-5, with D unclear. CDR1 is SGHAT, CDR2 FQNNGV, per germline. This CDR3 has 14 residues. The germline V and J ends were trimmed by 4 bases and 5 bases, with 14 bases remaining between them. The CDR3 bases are TGTGCCAGCAGCTCCTCGGGCCCTGGGGAGACCCAGTACTTC. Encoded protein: CASSSSGPGETQYF.

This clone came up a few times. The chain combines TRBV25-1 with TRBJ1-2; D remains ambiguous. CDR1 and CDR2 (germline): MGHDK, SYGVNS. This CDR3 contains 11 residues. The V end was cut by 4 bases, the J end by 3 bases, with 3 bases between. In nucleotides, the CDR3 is TGTGCCAGCAGTGGACACTATGGCTACACCTTC. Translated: CASSGHYGYTF.

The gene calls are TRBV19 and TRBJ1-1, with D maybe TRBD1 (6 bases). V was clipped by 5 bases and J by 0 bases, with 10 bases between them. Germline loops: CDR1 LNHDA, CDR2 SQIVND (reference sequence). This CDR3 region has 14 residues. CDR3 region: CASSSQGMNTEAFF. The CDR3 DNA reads TGTGCCAGTAGTTCACAGGGTATGAACACTGAAGCTTTCTTT.

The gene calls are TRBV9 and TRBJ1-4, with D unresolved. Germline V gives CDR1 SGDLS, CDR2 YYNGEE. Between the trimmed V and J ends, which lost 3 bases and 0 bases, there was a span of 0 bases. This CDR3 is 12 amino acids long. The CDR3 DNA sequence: TGTGCCAGCAGCGCAACTAATGAAAAACTGTTTTTT. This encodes CASSATNEKLFF.

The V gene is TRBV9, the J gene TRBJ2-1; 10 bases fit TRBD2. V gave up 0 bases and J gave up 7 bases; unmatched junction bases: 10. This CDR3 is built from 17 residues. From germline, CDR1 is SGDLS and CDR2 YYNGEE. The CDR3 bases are TGTGCCAGCAGCGTAGAGAGCGGGGGGGCTCCTCGGAATGAGCAGTTCTTC. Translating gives CASSVESGGAPRNEQFF.

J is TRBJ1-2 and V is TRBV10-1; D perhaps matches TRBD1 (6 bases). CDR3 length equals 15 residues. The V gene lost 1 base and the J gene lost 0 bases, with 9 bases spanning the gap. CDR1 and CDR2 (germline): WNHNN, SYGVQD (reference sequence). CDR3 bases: TGCGCCAGCAGTGAGTACAGGGACGCTAACTATGGCTACACCTTC. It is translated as CASSEYRDANYGYTF.

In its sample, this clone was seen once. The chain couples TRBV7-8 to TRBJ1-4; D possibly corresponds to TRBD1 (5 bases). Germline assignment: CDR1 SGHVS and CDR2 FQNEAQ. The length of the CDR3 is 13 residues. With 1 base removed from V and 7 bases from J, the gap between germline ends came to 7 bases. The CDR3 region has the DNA TGTGCCAGCAGCTTAGGAGGGGTTGAAAAACTGTTTTTT. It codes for CASSLGGVEKLFF. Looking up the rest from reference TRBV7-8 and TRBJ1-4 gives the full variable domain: GAGVSQSPRYKVAKRGQDVALRCDPISGHVSLFWYQQALGQGPEFLTYFQNEAQLDKSGLPSDRFFAERPEGSVSTLKIQRTQQEDSAVYLCASSLGGVEKLFFGSGTQLSVL.

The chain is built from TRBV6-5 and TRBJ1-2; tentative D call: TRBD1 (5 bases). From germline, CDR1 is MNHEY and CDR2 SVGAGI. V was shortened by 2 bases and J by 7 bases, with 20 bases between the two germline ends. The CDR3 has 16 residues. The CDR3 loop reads CASSYGRRIAGGGYTF. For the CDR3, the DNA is TGTGCCAGCAGTTACGGCAGACGGATTGCGGGGGGTGGCTACACCTTC.

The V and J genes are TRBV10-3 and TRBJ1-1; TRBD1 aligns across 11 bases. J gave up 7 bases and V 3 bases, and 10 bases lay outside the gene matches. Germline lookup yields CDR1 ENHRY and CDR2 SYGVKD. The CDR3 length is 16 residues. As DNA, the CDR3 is TGTGCCATCAGTGACCGGACAGGGGGCGCGTCTGGTGAAGCTTTCTTT. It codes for CAISDRTGGASGEAFF.

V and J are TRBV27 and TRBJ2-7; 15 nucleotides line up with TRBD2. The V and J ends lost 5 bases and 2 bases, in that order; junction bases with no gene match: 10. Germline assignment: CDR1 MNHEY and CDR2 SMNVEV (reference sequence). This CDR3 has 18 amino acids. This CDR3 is CASSQLPRTSGGAYEQYF. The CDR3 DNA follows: TGTGCCAGCAGTCAACTACCCCGGACTAGCGGGGGGGCCTACGAGCAGTACTTC.

CDR3 protein: CASKGWEGAYEQYF. In DNA, the CDR3 is TGTGCCAGCAAAGGGTGGGAGGGGGCCTACGAGCAGTACTTC. The chain couples TRBV19 to TRBJ2-7; D is possibly TRBD2 (7 bases). Trimming removed 9 bases at V and 2 bases at J, with 17 bases between. Germline loops: CDR1 LNHDA, CDR2 SQIVND (reference sequence). This CDR3 region has 14 residues.

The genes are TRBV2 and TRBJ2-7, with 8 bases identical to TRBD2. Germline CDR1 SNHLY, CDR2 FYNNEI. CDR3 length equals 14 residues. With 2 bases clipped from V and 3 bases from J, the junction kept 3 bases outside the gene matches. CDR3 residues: CASSEQRGRYEQYF. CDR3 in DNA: TGTGCCAGCAGTGAACAGCGGGGGCGCTACGAGCAGTACTTC.

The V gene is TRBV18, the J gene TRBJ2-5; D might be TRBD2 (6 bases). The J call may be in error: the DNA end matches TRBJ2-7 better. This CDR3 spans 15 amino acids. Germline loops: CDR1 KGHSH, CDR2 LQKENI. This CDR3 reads CASSPGTQTSYEQYF. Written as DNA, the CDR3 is TGTGCCAGCTCACCGGGGACTCAAACCTCCTACGAGCAGTACTTC.

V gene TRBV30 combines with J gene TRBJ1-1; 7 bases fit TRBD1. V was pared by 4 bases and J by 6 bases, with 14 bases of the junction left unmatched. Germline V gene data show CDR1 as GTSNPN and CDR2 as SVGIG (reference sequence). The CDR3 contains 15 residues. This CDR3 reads CAWNLLRQGRAEAFF. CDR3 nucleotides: TGTGCCTGGAATCTCCTCCGACAGGGAAGAGCTGAAGCTTTCTTT.

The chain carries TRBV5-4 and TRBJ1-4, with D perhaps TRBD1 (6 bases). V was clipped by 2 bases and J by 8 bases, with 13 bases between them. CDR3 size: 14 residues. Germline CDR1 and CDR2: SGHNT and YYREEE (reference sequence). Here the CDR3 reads CASSFGQGKEKLFF. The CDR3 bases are TGTGCCAGCAGCTTCGGGCAGGGGAAGGAAAAACTGTTTTTT.

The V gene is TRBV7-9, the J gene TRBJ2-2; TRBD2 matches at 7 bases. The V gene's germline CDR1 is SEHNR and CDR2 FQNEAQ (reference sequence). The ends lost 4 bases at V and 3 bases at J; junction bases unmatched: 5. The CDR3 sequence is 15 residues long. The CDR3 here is CASSYGAGDTGELFF. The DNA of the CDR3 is TGTGCCAGCAGCTACGGGGCGGGGGACACCGGGGAGCTGTTTTTT.

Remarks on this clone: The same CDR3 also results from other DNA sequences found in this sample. The CDR3: CASSRDRGETQYF. As DNA, the CDR3 is TGTGCCAGCAGCCGAGACAGGGGGGAGACCCAGTACTTC. The chain is built from TRBV7-2 and TRBJ2-5, with 9 bases identical to TRBD1. There are 13 residues in the CDR3. Germline loops: CDR1 SGHTA, CDR2 FQGNSA. J lost 5 bases, V lost 5 bases, and 3 bases had no gene match.

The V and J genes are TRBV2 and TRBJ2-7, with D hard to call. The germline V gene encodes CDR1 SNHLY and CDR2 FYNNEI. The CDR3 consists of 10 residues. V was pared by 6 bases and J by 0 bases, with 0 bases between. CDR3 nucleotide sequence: TGTGCCAGCAGCTCCTACGAGCAGTACTTC. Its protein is CASSSYEQYF.

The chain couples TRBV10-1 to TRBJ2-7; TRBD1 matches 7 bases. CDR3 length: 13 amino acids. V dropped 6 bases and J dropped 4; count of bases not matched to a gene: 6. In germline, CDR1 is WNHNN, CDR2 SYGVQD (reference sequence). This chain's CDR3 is CASRRQGSYEQYF. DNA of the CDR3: TGCGCCAGCAGAAGACAGGGTTCGTACGAGCAGTACTTC.

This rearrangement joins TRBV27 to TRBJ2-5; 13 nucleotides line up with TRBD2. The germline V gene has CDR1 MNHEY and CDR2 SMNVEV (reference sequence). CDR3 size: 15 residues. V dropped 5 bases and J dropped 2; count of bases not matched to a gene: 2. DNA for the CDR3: TGTGCCAGCAGTCGACTAGCGGGGGGACAAGAGACCCAGTACTTC. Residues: CASSRLAGGQETQYF.

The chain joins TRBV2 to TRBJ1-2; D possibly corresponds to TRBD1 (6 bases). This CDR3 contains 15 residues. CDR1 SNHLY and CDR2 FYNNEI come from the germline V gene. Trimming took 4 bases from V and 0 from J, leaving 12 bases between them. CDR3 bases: TGTGCCAGCAGTGTAGGCAGGGGATCTAACTATGGCTACACCTTC. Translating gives CASSVGRGSNYGYTF.

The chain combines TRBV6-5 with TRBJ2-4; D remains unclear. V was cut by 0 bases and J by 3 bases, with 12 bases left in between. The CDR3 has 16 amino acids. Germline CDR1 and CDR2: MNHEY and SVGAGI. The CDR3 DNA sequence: TGTGCCAGCAGTTACTCATTTACGCAAATCAAAAACATTCAGTACTTC. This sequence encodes CASSYSFTQIKNIQYF.

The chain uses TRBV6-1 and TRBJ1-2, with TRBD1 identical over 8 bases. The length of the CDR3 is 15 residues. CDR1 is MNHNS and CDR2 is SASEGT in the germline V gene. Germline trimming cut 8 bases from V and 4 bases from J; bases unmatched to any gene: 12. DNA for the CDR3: TGTGCCAGCCTTAAGGGACAGGATGGCCTCTATGGCTACACCTTC. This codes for CASLKGQDGLYGYTF.

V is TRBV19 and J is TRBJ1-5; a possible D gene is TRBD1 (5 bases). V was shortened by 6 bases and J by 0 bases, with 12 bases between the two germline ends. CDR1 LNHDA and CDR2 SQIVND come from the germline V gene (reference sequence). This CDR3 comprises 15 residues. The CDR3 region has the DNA TGTGCCAGTAGCTCACAGGTTTATAGCAATCAGCCCCAGCATTTT. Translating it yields CASSSQVYSNQPQHF.

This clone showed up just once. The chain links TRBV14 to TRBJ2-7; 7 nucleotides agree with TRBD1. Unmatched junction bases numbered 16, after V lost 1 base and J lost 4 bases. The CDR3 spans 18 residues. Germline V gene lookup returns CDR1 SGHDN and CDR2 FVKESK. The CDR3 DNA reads TGTGCCAGCAGCCAAGGAAGGCAGGGGGTGCTTAAACTTTACGAGCAGTACTTC. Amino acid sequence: CASSQGRQGVLKLYEQYF. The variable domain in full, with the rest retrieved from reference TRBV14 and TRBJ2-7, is EAGVTQFPSHSVIEKGQTVTLRCDPISGHDNLYWYRRVMGKEIKFLLHFVKESKQDESGMPNNRFLAERTGGTYSTLKVQPAELEDSGVYFCASSQGRQGVLKLYEQYFGPGTRLTVT.

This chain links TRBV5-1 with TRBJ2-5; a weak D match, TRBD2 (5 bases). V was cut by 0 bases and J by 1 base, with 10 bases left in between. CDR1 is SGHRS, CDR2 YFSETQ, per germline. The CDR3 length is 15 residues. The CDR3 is CASSLGASRQETQYF. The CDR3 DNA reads TGCGCCAGCAGCTTGGGGGCTAGCCGCCAAGAGACCCAGTACTTC.

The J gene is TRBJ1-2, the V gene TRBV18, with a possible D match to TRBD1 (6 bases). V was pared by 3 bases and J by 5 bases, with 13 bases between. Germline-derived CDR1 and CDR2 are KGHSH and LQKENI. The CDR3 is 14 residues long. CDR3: CASSPSQGKYGYTF. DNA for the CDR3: TGTGCCAGCTCACCCTCCCAGGGGAAGTATGGCTACACCTTC.

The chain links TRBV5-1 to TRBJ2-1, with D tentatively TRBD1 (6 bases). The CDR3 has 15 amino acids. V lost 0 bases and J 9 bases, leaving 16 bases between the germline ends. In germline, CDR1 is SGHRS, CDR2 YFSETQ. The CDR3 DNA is TGCGCCAGCAGCTTGGAGGGGAATGAAGGGGGTGAGCAGTTCTTC. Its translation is CASSLEGNEGGEQFF.

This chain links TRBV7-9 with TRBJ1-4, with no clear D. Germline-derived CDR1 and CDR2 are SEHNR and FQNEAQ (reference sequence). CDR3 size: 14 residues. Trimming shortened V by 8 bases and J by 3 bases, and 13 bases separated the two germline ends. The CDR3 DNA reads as TGTGCCAGCCGAAGCGGCGGATCTAATGAAAAACTGTTTTTT. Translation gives CASRSGGSNEKLFF.

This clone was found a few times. The CDR3 nucleotides are TGTGCCAGTAGTACCAACCCCTGGGATTCACCCCTCCACTTT. Translating it yields CASSTNPWDSPLHF. The chain combines TRBV19 with TRBJ1-6; D gene ambiguous. The CDR3 sequence is 14 residues long. Per germline, CDR1 LNHDA and CDR2 SQIVND (reference sequence). Trimming pared 4 bases from V and 8 bases from J, leaving 12 bases between.

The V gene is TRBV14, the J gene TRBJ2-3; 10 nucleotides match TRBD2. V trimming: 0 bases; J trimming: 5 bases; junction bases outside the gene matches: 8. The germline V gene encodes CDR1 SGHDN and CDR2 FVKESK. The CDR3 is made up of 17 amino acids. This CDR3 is CASSQERLAGGKDTQYF. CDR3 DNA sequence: TGTGCCAGCAGCCAAGAGAGATTAGCGGGGGGAAAAGATACGCAGTATTTT.